This T cell receptor beta chain was recovered during a study of shared clonotypes between healthy human individuals. Study-wide results and limits: Memory subsets generally showed smaller estimated richness than naive subsets did.

Details on this clone: The antigen remains undetermined.

As originally analysed: Filtering differed for immunoSEQ, which gave only junction sequences without quality scores. Only in-frame clones appear in the TCRdb table, and some are missing; sequencing was by immunoSEQ multiplex PCR. V, J and clone size are those of that table, while D and trimming were read from the DNA. Here the sample spans some 1,400,000 clones, roughly 96% being singletons. The germline gives CDR1 SGHKS, CDR2 YYEKEE (reference sequence). The ends were cut back, 6 bases at V and 1 base at J, with 14 bases in the middle. CDR3 size: 15 residues. The chain combines TRBV5-5 with TRBJ2-1; TRBD1 might be the D (6 bases). The sample taken for sequencing was naive CD4+ T cells sorted from blood. Documented subset: CD45RA+ positively selected. The clonotype was recovered from a man in his thirties or forties in good health. The CDR3 DNA follows: TGTGCCAGCACCAGGACAGAAGGTTCCTACAATGAGCAGTTCTTC. It translates to CASTRTEGSYNEQFF.